The entry below describes one T cell receptor (beta chain). The sample belongs to a study of technical replicates of blood from a few donors. The method was immunoSEQ multiplex PCR; TCRdb's version includes in-frame clones alone and lacks a portion of them. The sample contains 68,000 or so clones, 92% of which appear only once. The sequenced sample was T cells isolated from PBMCs. The sequence was obtained from a human donor in good health.

The CDR3 DNA sequence: TGCGCCAGCAGTGAGGGCTGGGGCTCTGACACTGAAGCTTTCTTT. Protein sequence: CASSEGWGSDTEAFF. The chain carries TRBV10-2 and TRBJ1-1; perhaps TRBD1 as D (5 bases). Germline V lookup: CDR1 WSHSY, CDR2 SAAADI. Trimming stripped 2 bases from V and 3 bases from J, with 13 bases between. CDR3 length equals 15 residues.